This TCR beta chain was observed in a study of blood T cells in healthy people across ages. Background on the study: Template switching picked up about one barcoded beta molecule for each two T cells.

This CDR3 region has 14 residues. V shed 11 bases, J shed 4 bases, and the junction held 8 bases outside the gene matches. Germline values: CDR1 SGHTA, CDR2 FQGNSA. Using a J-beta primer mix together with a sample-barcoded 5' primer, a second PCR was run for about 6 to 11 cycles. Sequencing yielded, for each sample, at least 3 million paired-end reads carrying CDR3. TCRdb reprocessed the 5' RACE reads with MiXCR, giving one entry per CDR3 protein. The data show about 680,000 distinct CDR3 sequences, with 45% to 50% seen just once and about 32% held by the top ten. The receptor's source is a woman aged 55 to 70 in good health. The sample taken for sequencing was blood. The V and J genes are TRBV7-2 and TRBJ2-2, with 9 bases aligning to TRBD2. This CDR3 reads CAHKRGAFTGELFF. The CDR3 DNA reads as TGTGCCCACAAGCGGGGGGCGTTCACCGGGGAGCTGTTTTTT.